The 30 T cell receptor beta chains below all came from one sample that was sequenced in a study of shared clonotypes between healthy human individuals. Clones were read by immunoSEQ multiplex PCR, and TCRdb kept only the in-frame ones, dropping some. The sample has just over 2,000,000 clones; roughly 94% are singletons. Material: naive CD4+ T cells sorted from blood. The subset here: CD45RA+ positively selected. Receptor source: a man aged 18 to 29 in good health.

The V call is TRBV14, the J call TRBJ2-1; a possible D gene is TRBD2 (5 bases). CDR1 and CDR2 (germline): SGHDN, FVKESK. The CDR3 length is 14 residues. The V and J ends lost 2 bases and 4 bases respectively, with 9 bases between them. The DNA of the CDR3 is TGTGCCAGCAGCCAAAGACCGGGATACAATGAGCAGTTCTTC. This sequence encodes CASSQRPGYNEQFF. The complete variable domain, with remaining parts taken from reference TRBV14 and TRBJ2-1, reads EAGVTQFPSHSVIEKGQTVTLRCDPISGHDNLYWYRRVMGKEIKFLLHFVKESKQDESGMPNNRFLAERTGGTYSTLKVQPAELEDSGVYFCASSQRPGYNEQFFGPGTRLTVL.

For this clone: The sample holds other DNA sequences that translate to the same CDR3. The genes are TRBV14 and TRBJ1-5; no reliable D call. Trimming took off 0 bases at V and 7 bases at J, with 7 bases between the two ends. The CDR3 totals 13 residues. Germline V gives CDR1 SGHDN, CDR2 FVKESK. The CDR3 protein is CASSQDLRQPQHF. The CDR3 DNA reads as TGTGCCAGCAGCCAAGATCTGCGGCAGCCCCAGCATTTT.

This sequence joins TRBV5-1 and TRBJ2-7, with 14 bases identical to TRBD2. There are 18 residues in the CDR3. V shed 5 bases, J shed 5 bases, and the junction held 15 bases outside the gene matches. Looked up from germline, CDR1 is SGHRS and CDR2 is YFSETQ. The CDR3 region has the DNA TGCGCCAGCAGTTATACCAAAATGCCGGGACTAGCGGGAGACGAGCAGTACTTC. This codes for CASSYTKMPGLAGDEQYF.

This rearrangement joins TRBV11-2 to TRBJ2-5; 13 positions agree with TRBD2. V gave up 1 base and J gave up 5 bases; unmatched junction bases: 4. The V gene's germline CDR1 is SGHAT and CDR2 FQNNGV. The CDR3 covers 16 residues. Here the CDR3 reads CASSLGTSGSMETQYF. CDR3 coding DNA: TGTGCCAGCAGCTTAGGGACTAGCGGGAGTATGGAGACCCAGTACTTC.

V usage is TRBV5-6 and J usage is TRBJ2-5; no reliable D call. Trimming cost V 3 bases and J 6 bases, with 9 bases left between them. The CDR3 is made up of 12 amino acids. Per the germline V gene, CDR1 is SGHDT and CDR2 is YYEEEE. CDR3 loop: CASSYDFKTQYF. The CDR3, as DNA: TGTGCCAGCAGCTATGACTTTAAGACCCAGTACTTC.

The rearrangement joins TRBV10-1 to TRBJ2-1, with D unclear. Trimming left V 4 bases short and J 7 bases short, with 11 bases between. The CDR3 runs 13 residues. Germline V lookup: CDR1 WNHNN, CDR2 SYGVQD (reference sequence). CDR3 nucleotides: TGCGCCAGCAGTGCGAAACTTGGGAATGAGCAGTTCTTC. This translates into CASSAKLGNEQFF.

The gene calls are TRBV10-2 and TRBJ1-4; D might be TRBD1 (6 bases). This CDR3 spans 14 amino acids. V shed 8 bases and J shed 2 bases, with 12 bases lying between them. Per the germline V gene, CDR1 is WSHSY and CDR2 is SAAADI. The CDR3 loop is CASYTGLTNEKLFF. As DNA, the CDR3 is TGCGCCAGCTATACAGGGTTGACTAATGAAAAACTGTTTTTT.

The rearrangement links TRBV7-9 to TRBJ1-5; D is perhaps TRBD1 (5 bases). This CDR3 spans 15 amino acids. From germline, CDR1 is SEHNR and CDR2 FQNEAQ (reference sequence). V lost 5 bases and J lost 2, with 13 bases in between. CDR3 in amino acids: CASSPVWGGNQPQHF. CDR3 nucleotides: TGTGCCAGCAGCCCCGTCTGGGGGGGCAATCAGCCCCAGCATTTT. Full variable domain (outside the CDR3, taken from reference TRBV7-9 and TRBJ1-5): DTGVSQNPRHKITKRGQNVTFRCDPISEHNRLYWYRQTLGQGPEFLTYFQNEAQLEKSRLLSDRFSAERPKGSFSTLEIQRTEQGDSAMYLCASSPVWGGNQPQHFGDGTRLSIL.

On this clone itself: This specimen includes other DNA sequences encoding the same CDR3. The chain carries TRBV2 and TRBJ1-3; D gene unclear. The V and J ends lost 5 bases and 2 bases respectively, with 4 bases between them. Germline CDR1 SNHLY, CDR2 FYNNEI. The CDR3 runs 12 residues. The CDR3 region is CASSPAGNTIYF. CDR3 nucleotide sequence: TGTGCCAGCAGTCCTGCTGGAAACACCATATATTTT.

The chain has TRBV4-2 and TRBJ2-1; D may be TRBD2 (5 bases). Trimming shortened V by 0 bases and J by 0 bases, and 6 bases separated the two germline ends. The CDR3 contains 15 residues. CDR1 and CDR2 (germline): LGHNA, YNFKEQ. CDR3 amino acids: CASSQDAGSYNEQFF. CDR3 nucleotides: TGTGCCAGCAGCCAAGATGCGGGCTCCTACAATGAGCAGTTCTTC.

The chain is built from TRBV7-9 and TRBJ2-7, with unresolved D. V shed 1 base and J shed 2 bases, with 9 bases lying between them. Germline assignment: CDR1 SEHNR and CDR2 FQNEAQ (reference sequence). This CDR3 spans 14 amino acids. CDR3 amino acids: CASSLENGPYEQYF. The CDR3 DNA follows: TGTGCCAGCAGCTTAGAGAACGGCCCCTACGAGCAGTACTTC.

The gene calls are TRBV6-5 and TRBJ2-7; no definite D call. V was shortened by 7 bases and J by 3 bases, with 7 bases between the two germline ends. This CDR3 comprises 11 residues. Germline CDR1 MNHEY, CDR2 SVGAGI. CDR3 coding DNA: TGTGCCAGCACCGACCTCTACGAGCAGTACTTC. Its translation: CASTDLYEQYF.

The V gene is TRBV10-2, the J gene TRBJ1-4; 9 positions match TRBD1. Trimming cost V 6 bases and J 6 bases; bases outside gene matches: 5. CDR1 and CDR2 from the germline V gene are WSHSY and SAAADI. The CDR3 covers 14 residues. The CDR3 region has the DNA TGCGCCAGCAGCCGGACAGGGGAAGATGAAAAACTGTTTTTT. This translates into CASSRTGEDEKLFF.

The genes are TRBV30 and TRBJ2-7, with TRBD2 matching over 8 bases. J lost 2 bases, V lost 3 bases, and 3 bases had no gene match. The germline V gene encodes CDR1 GTSNPN and CDR2 SVGIG (reference sequence). The CDR3 has 13 amino acids. As DNA, the CDR3 is TGTGCCTGGAGGGTCGGGGGGGCCTACGAGCAGTACTTC. Its protein is CAWRVGGAYEQYF. Filled out from reference TRBV30 and TRBJ2-7, the complete variable domain reads SQTIHQWPATLVQPVGSPLSLECTVEGTSNPNLYWYRQAAGRGLQLLFYSVGIGQISSEVPQNLSASRPQDRQFILSSKKLLLSDSGFYLCAWRVGGAYEQYFGPGTRLTVT.

The chain recombines TRBV21-1 with TRBJ2-3; whether TRBD2, the table's D call, matches the DNA was not checked. TRBV21-1 counts as a pseudogene. This CDR3 has 20 residues. As DNA, the CDR3 is TGTGCCAGCAGCAAAGGGAAAGGCCACTACCGGGAAGCCATCACAGATACGCAGTATTTT. This sequence encodes CASSKGKGHYREAITDTQYF.

This sequence joins TRBV5-1 and TRBJ2-1; no reliable D call. Germline lookup yields CDR1 SGHRS and CDR2 YFSETQ. The CDR3 sequence is 18 residues long. Deletions cut 5 bases from V and 1 base from J, with 22 bases between. The CDR3 DNA sequence: TGCGCCAGCAGGTTTGGAGTCGTCCGCATGGGGTCCTACAATGAGCAGTTCTTC. This codes for CASRFGVVRMGSYNEQFF.

V usage is TRBV6-1 and J usage is TRBJ1-1; D not resolved. V dropped 5 bases and J dropped 8 bases, with 9 bases sitting between them. The CDR3 length is 11 residues. Germline V lookup: CDR1 MNHNS, CDR2 SASEGT. Here the CDR3 reads CASSTGMEAFF. CDR3 nucleotides: TGTGCCAGCAGTACGGGGATGGAAGCTTTCTTT.

V and J are TRBV6-5 and TRBJ2-7, with TRBD1 identical over 10 bases. The CDR3 sequence is 16 residues long. Trimming cost V 2 bases and J 5 bases; bases outside gene matches: 9. CDR1 MNHEY and CDR2 SVGAGI come from the germline V gene. CDR3 amino acids: CASSYPRTGGINEQYF. CDR3 DNA sequence: TGTGCCAGCAGTTACCCACGGACAGGGGGTATCAACGAGCAGTACTTC.

The chain couples TRBV7-2 to TRBJ1-1; 7 positions match TRBD1. Germline CDR1 reads SGHTA; CDR2 reads FQGNSA. The CDR3 spans 14 residues. The V gene end was trimmed by 6 bases and the J gene end by 1 base; junction bases not matched to a gene: 5. In nucleotides, the CDR3 is TGTGCCAGCAGTGGGGACAGTCCGAACACTGAAGCTTTCTTT. It is translated as CASSGDSPNTEAFF.

This chain connects TRBV2 to TRBJ2-3; no clear D gene. Germline CDR1 reads SNHLY; CDR2 reads FYNNEI. Deletions cut 1 base from V and 1 base from J, with 12 bases between. The CDR3 contains 16 residues. The CDR3 sequence: CASSEEYFLRTDTQYF. The CDR3 nucleotides read TGTGCCAGCAGTGAAGAGTATTTCTTACGCACAGATACGCAGTATTTT.

V usage is TRBV29-1 and J usage is TRBJ2-7, with D perhaps matching TRBD2 (6 bases). V gave up 7 bases and J gave up 1 base, with 20 bases separating them. CDR3 length: 15 residues. Germline loops: CDR1 SQVTM, CDR2 ANQGSEA. The CDR3 protein is CSAGHQAGLSYEQYF. The CDR3 nucleotides are TGCAGCGCCGGACACCAGGCGGGACTTTCCTACGAGCAGTACTTC.

This clone was recorded once. This sample also contains other DNA sequences that code for the same CDR3. The chain combines TRBV30 with TRBJ2-1; 7 bases fit TRBD2. V shed 0 bases and J 3 bases; nucleotides not matched to a gene: 2. The germline V gene has CDR1 GTSNPN and CDR2 SVGIG (reference sequence). The CDR3 length is 14 residues. The CDR3 nucleotides read TGTGCCTGGAGTGTAACGGGGGGCTACAATGAGCAGTTCTTC. This sequence encodes CAWSVTGGYNEQFF.

The chain combines TRBV10-2 with TRBJ2-7; TRBD2 matches at 7 bases. CDR1 and CDR2 (germline): WSHSY, SAAADI. The CDR3 runs 14 residues. Unmatched junction bases numbered 5, after V lost 3 bases and J lost 3 bases. CDR3 bases: TGCGCCAGCAGTGAACCCCGCGGGAGCTACGAGCAGTACTTC. This codes for CASSEPRGSYEQYF.

This chain joins TRBV6-5 and TRBJ2-7; 14 nucleotides match TRBD2. The CDR3 consists of 15 residues. CDR1 MNHEY and CDR2 SVGAGI come from the germline V gene. V was pared by 5 bases and J by 5 bases, with 5 bases of the junction left unmatched. The CDR3 spells CASSGLAGGSHEQYF. DNA for the CDR3: TGTGCCAGCAGTGGACTAGCGGGAGGTTCCCACGAGCAGTACTTC.

The chain recombines TRBV7-9 with TRBJ1-1, with D uncertain. The CDR3 consists of 15 residues. V lost 4 bases and J lost 6, with 18 bases in between. Per the germline V gene, CDR1 is SEHNR and CDR2 is FQNEAQ (reference sequence). DNA of the CDR3: TGTGCCAGCAGCTCTGCCCGTGGCCCTAGGGCTGAAGCTTTCTTT. Protein product: CASSSARGPRAEAFF. The complete variable domain, with remaining parts taken from reference TRBV7-9 and TRBJ1-1, reads DTGVSQNPRHKITKRGQNVTFRCDPISEHNRLYWYRQTLGQGPEFLTYFQNEAQLEKSRLLSDRFSAERPKGSFSTLEIQRTEQGDSAMYLCASSSARGPRAEAFFGQGTRLTVV.

For the CDR3, the DNA is TGTGCCAGCAGCGTGGGGACCGCGGCAGCCGATAACGAGTATGGCTACACCTTC. Protein sequence: CASSVGTAAADNEYGYTF. This chain uses TRBV9 with TRBJ1-2; D perhaps matches TRBD1 (5 bases). Between the trimmed V and J ends, which lost 2 bases and 5 bases, there was a span of 25 bases. The CDR3 loop spans 18 amino acids. CDR1 is SGDLS, CDR2 YYNGEE, per germline.

The chain couples TRBV6-1 to TRBJ1-1; 7 nucleotides match TRBD1. The CDR3 has 15 amino acids. The junction had 9 bases not matched to a gene; V was cut back by 6 bases and J by 2 bases. Germline V lookup: CDR1 MNHNS, CDR2 SASEGT. The CDR3 region has the DNA TGTGCCAGCAGCATTACAGGGGCCCCTAACACTGAAGCTTTCTTT. This sequence encodes CASSITGAPNTEAFF.

This clone was seen only a few times. Other DNA sequences in this specimen translate into the identical CDR3. The chain joins TRBV29-1 to TRBJ1-1; weak D call: TRBD1 (5 bases). The germline gives CDR1 SQVTM, CDR2 ANQGSEA. This CDR3 has 12 amino acids. The germline V and J ends were trimmed by 2 bases and 4 bases, with 8 bases remaining between them. The CDR3 sequence is CSVEQGGTEAFF. CDR3 nucleotides: TGCAGCGTTGAACAGGGCGGCACTGAAGCTTTCTTT.

CDR3 DNA: TGCGCCAGCAGCCGCGTGGGGGGCGGTGAAGCTTTCTTT. Translating it yields CASSRVGGGEAFF. This chain links TRBV5-1 with TRBJ1-1, with a possible D match to TRBD1 (6 bases). The germline gives CDR1 SGHRS, CDR2 YFSETQ. V was pared by 4 bases and J by 7 bases, with 14 bases between. The CDR3 has 13 residues.

The chain couples TRBV5-4 to TRBJ2-1; D ambiguous. Trimming stripped 0 bases from V and 8 bases from J, with 6 bases between. The CDR3 length is 12 residues. Germline values: CDR1 SGHNT, CDR2 YYREEE (reference sequence). As DNA, the CDR3 is TGTGCCAGCAGCTTGGCACTGGATGAGCAGTTCTTC. This codes for CASSLALDEQFF.